Each of the 24 T cell receptor beta chains below was sequenced from the same sample in a study of vaccination effects on CD4 cells after COVID-19. Expansion with viral peptide pools was applied to antigen-specific CD4+ T cells by the ViraFEST assay prior to sequencing. Following a roughly 9-day culture, CD4+ T cells were purified. No vaccinee had earlier SARS-CoV-2 infection, and nucleocapsid antibodies were negative. The table came from immunoSEQ multiplex PCR; TCRdb's copy has only in-frame clones and leaves some out. The sample lists roughly 42,000 clones, roughly 70% occurring once. These receptors have no known antigen. The sample here was CD4+ T cells from PBMCs cultured with HCoV-OC43 spike peptides, taken before COVID-19 vaccination. Subset given: HCoV-OC43 spike overlapping peptide pool stimulation. These receptors came from a human donor who received a COVID-19 vaccine.

This clone has just a few counts. The genes are TRBV19 and TRBJ1-6; 7 nucleotides align to TRBD1. Germline V gene data show CDR1 as LNHDA and CDR2 as SQIVND (reference sequence). This CDR3 spans 18 amino acids. Trimming at V came to 1 base and at J to 0 bases, leaving 6 bases not matched to a gene. The CDR3 loop reads CASSIASRQGSYNSPLHF. The DNA of the CDR3 is TGTGCCAGTAGTATAGCGAGCCGACAGGGCTCCTATAATTCACCCCTCCACTTT.

This clone was recorded only once. The rearrangement links TRBV4-1 to TRBJ2-3; D assignment may be TRBD1 or TRBD2 (5 bases each). The CDR3 runs to 16 residues. Germline CDR1 and CDR2: MGHRA and YSYEKL. Trimming stripped 0 bases from V and 6 bases from J, with 16 bases between. CDR3 sequence (DNA): TGCGCCAGCAGCCAAGATTATATCGGGGCGCGGGATACGCAGTATTTT. It yields the protein CASSQDYIGARDTQYF.

The gene calls are TRBV5-6 and TRBJ2-1; TRBD2 matches 7 bases. Germline assignment: CDR1 SGHDT and CDR2 YYEEEE. V lost 3 bases and J lost 2; bases outside the gene matches: 5. The CDR3 totals 15 residues. CDR3 sequence (DNA): TGTGCCAGCAGCTCGACTAGCCGAACCTACAATGAGCAGTTCTTC. Its protein is CASSSTSRTYNEQFF.

The rearrangement joins TRBV6-2 or TRBV6-3 to TRBJ2-2; TRBD1 matches 10 bases. CDR3 size: 19 residues. V lost 0 bases, J lost 0 bases, and 7 bases stayed unmatched. CDR1 and CDR2 from the germline V gene are MNHEY and SVGEGT. CDR3 region: CASSYSTGQGSPNTGELFF. CDR3 nucleotide sequence: TGTGCCAGCAGTTACTCGACGGGACAGGGGAGCCCGAACACCGGGGAGCTGTTTTTT.

A single count supports this clone. This chain links TRBV14 with TRBJ1-2; 7 nucleotides align to TRBD1. Germline trimming cut 3 bases from V and 4 bases from J; bases unmatched to any gene: 8. The CDR3 spans 15 residues. In germline, CDR1 is SGHDN, CDR2 FVKESK. The CDR3 is CASSHPAGTAYGYTF. The CDR3, as DNA: TGTGCCAGCAGCCATCCTGCGGGGACAGCCTATGGCTACACCTTC.

The chain employs TRBV27 and TRBJ2-3; D unclear. Trimming left V 1 base short and J 0 bases short, with 5 bases between. The length of the CDR3 is 14 residues. Germline values: CDR1 MNHEY, CDR2 SMNVEV (reference sequence). The CDR3 sequence is CASSLWTSTDTQYF. CDR3 nucleotides: TGTGCCAGCAGTTTATGGACGAGCACAGATACGCAGTATTTT.

The CDR3 protein is CASSLGTKEGYGYTF. Written as DNA, the CDR3 is TGTGCCAGCAGCTTGGGGACCAAGGAGGGCTATGGCTACACCTTC. The chain links TRBV5-6 to TRBJ1-2; D uncertain. The CDR3 contains 15 residues. From germline, CDR1 is SGHDT and CDR2 YYEEEE. Deletions cut 0 bases from V and 4 bases from J, with 13 bases between.

This chain connects TRBV19 to TRBJ2-2; D remains unclear. From germline, CDR1 is LNHDA and CDR2 SQIVND (reference sequence). V lost 4 bases to trimming and J lost 5 bases, with 8 bases between them. This CDR3 region has 13 residues. The CDR3 DNA reads TGTGCCAGTAGTAAGGGTTGGACCGGGGAGCTGTTTTTT. It is translated as CASSKGWTGELFF.

This chain uses TRBV5-6 with TRBJ2-2; 8 nucleotides agree with TRBD1. The germline V gene has CDR1 SGHDT and CDR2 YYEEEE. The junction had 20 bases not matched to a gene; V was cut back by 4 bases and J by 6 bases. This CDR3 spans 19 amino acids. The CDR3 is CASSLIIPRGRVKAGELFF. CDR3 nucleotides: TGTGCCAGCAGCCTAATAATCCCCAGGGGGCGCGTCAAGGCCGGGGAGCTGTTTTTT.

This clone is a singleton in its sample. The CDR3 spells CASSVEGTGSGYTF. The CDR3 DNA is TGTGCCAGCAGCGTAGAAGGGACAGGGTCTGGCTACACCTTC. The rearrangement links TRBV9 to TRBJ1-2; TRBD1 matches at 9 bases. Germline V lookup: CDR1 SGDLS, CDR2 YYNGEE. The CDR3 sequence is 14 residues long. Germline trimming cut 0 bases from V and 7 bases from J; bases unmatched to any gene: 4.

The gene calls are TRBV18 and TRBJ2-1; 10 bases align to TRBD2. The germline gives CDR1 KGHSH, CDR2 LQKENI. V shed 3 bases and J 7 bases; nucleotides not matched to a gene: 9. The CDR3 spans 16 residues. The CDR3 region has the DNA TGTGCCAGCTCACCTCCCTCTAGCGGGGGAGGAAATGAGCAGTTCTTC. This gives the protein CASSPPSSGGGNEQFF.

V is TRBV2 and J is TRBJ1-5; D might be TRBD1 (5 bases). Germline V gene sequence: CDR1 SNHLY, CDR2 FYNNEI. V lost 3 bases and J lost 3, with 6 bases in between. The CDR3 spans 13 residues. CDR3 nucleotide sequence: TGTGCCAGCAGTGACAGGGACAATCAGCCCCAGCATTTT. It specifies CASSDRDNQPQHF.

This clone has a handful of counts. One end of the junction does not line up with germline, which may come from a read error. The chain employs TRBV7-7 and TRBJ2-2; 8 nucleotides line up with TRBD1. Germline CDR1 is SSHAT and CDR2 is FNYEAQ (reference sequence). The CDR3 sequence is 16 residues long. The CDR3 nucleotides are TGTGCTAGCAGCCCTAAGGCGACAGGGGTGACCGGGGAGCTGTTTTTT. Translating it yields CASSPKATGVTGELFF.

The chain is built from TRBV28 and TRBJ1-5, with D perhaps TRBD1 (6 bases). V was shortened by 5 bases and J by 1 base, with 12 bases between the two germline ends. The CDR3 totals 15 residues. The germline gives CDR1 MDHEN, CDR2 SYDVKM. CDR3 DNA: TGTGCCAGCAGTACCCTAACAGGGAGCAATCAGCCCCAGCATTTT. Amino acids: CASSTLTGSNQPQHF. The full variable domain, its missing parts supplied by reference TRBV28 and TRBJ1-5, is DVKVTQSSRYLVKRTGEKVFLECVQDMDHENMFWYRQDPGLGLRLIYFSYDVKMKEKGDIPEGYSVSREKKERFSLILESASTNQTSMYLCASSTLTGSNQPQHFGDGTRLSIL.

The rearrangement uses TRBV7-2 and TRBJ2-1, with TRBD2 identical over 10 bases. The CDR3 consists of 15 residues. The germline V gene has CDR1 SGHTA and CDR2 FQGNSA. Unmatched junction bases numbered 2, after V lost 4 bases and J lost 2 bases. CDR3 amino acids: CASSSSGRAYNEQFF. The CDR3 region has the DNA TGTGCCAGCAGCTCCAGCGGGAGGGCCTACAATGAGCAGTTCTTC.

As regards this clone: The junction does not match germline at one end; this may be a read error. The V call is TRBV6-2 or TRBV6-3, the J call TRBJ1-2; 9 nucleotides agree with TRBD1. The CDR3 extends over 16 amino acids. CDR1 is MNHEY, CDR2 SVGEGT, per germline. In DNA, the CDR3 is TGTGCCAGCAGCTACTACCTTCAGGGACAGGGATATGGCTACACCTTC. It is translated as CASSYYLQGQGYGYTF.

This clone turned up a few times. This chain connects TRBV5-1 to TRBJ1-4; 12 nucleotides align to TRBD1. After removal of 3 bases from V and 8 bases from J, the junction contained 8 bases not matched to a gene. Germline lookup yields CDR1 SGHRS and CDR2 YFSETQ. The CDR3 runs to 16 residues. The CDR3 region is CASSSGQGAGSEKLFF. As DNA, the CDR3 is TGCGCCAGCAGCTCGGGACAGGGGGCAGGGAGCGAAAAACTGTTTTTT.

The chain has TRBV10-3 and TRBJ2-1; possibly TRBD2 for D (5 bases). Per the germline V gene, CDR1 is ENHRY and CDR2 is SYGVKD. The V end was cut by 8 bases, the J end by 7 bases, with 15 bases between. The CDR3 is 13 residues long. CDR3 nucleotide sequence: TGTGCCATCGGAAGAAAGGGAGAGAATGAGCAGTTCTTC. Its translation is CAIGRKGENEQFF.

In the case of this clone: Its ends do not fully match the called genes, so a read error is possible. The genes are TRBV12-3 or TRBV12-4 and TRBJ1-2; D call uncertain. The CDR3 loop spans 12 amino acids. The CDR3 protein is CASSLALQSGAF. For the CDR3, the DNA is TGTGCCAGCAGTTTAGCGCTACAGAGCGGGGCCTTC.

The rearrangement links TRBV7-2 to TRBJ1-4; 7 nucleotides align to TRBD1. From germline, CDR1 is SGHTA and CDR2 FQGNSA. This CDR3 has 14 amino acids. Trimming at V came to 5 bases and at J to 5 bases, leaving 5 bases not matched to a gene. The CDR3 region has the DNA TGTGCCAGCAGCCCCGCGACAGGGAATGAAAAACTGTTTTTT. Translation: CASSPATGNEKLFF.

The chain is built from TRBV2 and TRBJ2-7; D possibly uses TRBD1 or TRBD2 (6 bases each). The V end was cut by 6 bases, the J end by 0 bases, with 12 bases between. Germline V gene lookup returns CDR1 SNHLY and CDR2 FYNNEI. There are 14 residues in the CDR3. The CDR3 DNA is TGTGCCAGCAGAAGGGGGGCGGACTCCTACGAGCAGTACTTC. Protein: CASRRGADSYEQYF.

The V call is TRBV12-3 or TRBV12-4, the J call TRBJ1-1; 7 nucleotides agree with TRBD1. Trimming removed 5 bases from V and 10 bases from J; junction bases left unmatched: 4. The CDR3 is 11 residues long. This CDR3 reads CASSNRGGAFF. The DNA of the CDR3 is TGTGCCAGCAGTAACAGGGGAGGAGCTTTCTTT.

V and J are TRBV5-1 and TRBJ2-1, with 8 bases fitting TRBD1. The V gene end was trimmed by 3 bases and the J gene end by 6 bases; junction bases not matched to a gene: 5. The germline CDR1 and CDR2 sequences are SGHRS and YFSETQ. CDR3 length: 14 residues. The CDR3 here is CASSYRTGSNEQFF. In nucleotides, the CDR3 is TGCGCCAGCAGCTATAGGACAGGGTCCAATGAGCAGTTCTTC.

This clone qualifies as medium-sized (0.01 to 0.1%). The chain carries TRBV20-1 and TRBJ1-2; perhaps TRBD1 as D (5 bases). V lost 8 bases and J lost 10, with 8 bases in between. Germline loops: CDR1 DFQATT, CDR2 SNEGSKA (reference sequence). The CDR3 sequence is 8 residues long. The DNA for the CDR3 is TGCAGTTCGGGGGACTACACCTTC. Translating gives CSSGDYTF.